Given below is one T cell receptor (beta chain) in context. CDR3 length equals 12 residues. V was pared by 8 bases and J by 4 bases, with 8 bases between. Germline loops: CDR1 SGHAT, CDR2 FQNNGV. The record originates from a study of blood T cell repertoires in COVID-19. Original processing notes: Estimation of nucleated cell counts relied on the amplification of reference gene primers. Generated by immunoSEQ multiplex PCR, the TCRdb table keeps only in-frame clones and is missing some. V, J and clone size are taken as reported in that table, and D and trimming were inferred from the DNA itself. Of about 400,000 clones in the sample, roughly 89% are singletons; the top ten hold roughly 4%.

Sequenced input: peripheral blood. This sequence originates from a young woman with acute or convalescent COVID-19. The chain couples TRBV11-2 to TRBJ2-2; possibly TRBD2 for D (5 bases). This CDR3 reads CASAGGTGELFF. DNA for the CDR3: TGTGCCAGCGCGGGCGGCACCGGGGAGCTGTTTTTT.